Below are 17 T cell receptor beta chains sequenced from a single sample in a study of shared clonotypes between healthy human individuals. Here immunoSEQ multiplex PCR was the method, and the copy in TCRdb shows in-frame clones only, minus some. The profile shows some 2,100,000 clones, about 92% of them singletons. As defined, naive CD8 cells were CD45RO-negative and positively selected for CCR7, with terminally differentiated effector memory CD45RA+ cells excluded. The sequencing sample was made of naive CD8+ T cells from PBMCs. The receptors were gathered from a man aged 18 to 29 in good health. Some clones in this sample may be carry-over from other donors' samples.

Comments on this clone: One junction end disagrees with the germline gene, perhaps due to a read error. This sample also contains other DNA sequences that code for the same CDR3. This chain's CDR3 is CASSRGLNTEAFF. CDR3 sequence (DNA): TGTGCCAGCAGCAGGGGGTTGAACACTGAGGCTTTCTTT. The chain carries TRBV25-1 and TRBJ1-1, with 7 bases matching TRBD1. Germline V gene data show CDR1 as MGHDK and CDR2 as SYGVNS. This CDR3 spans 13 amino acids.

The J gene is TRBJ2-3, the V gene TRBV9; tentatively, D is TRBD2 (5 bases). Germline CDR1 is SGDLS and CDR2 is YYNGEE. Trimming cost V 0 bases and J 2 bases, with 7 bases left between them. The CDR3 is 14 amino acids. The CDR3 DNA reads as TGTGCCAGCAGCGTAGCAGCGGACACAGATACGCAGTATTTT. Amino acid sequence: CASSVAADTDTQYF.

The V and J genes are TRBV9 and TRBJ2-1; 14 nucleotides match TRBD2. CDR1 is SGDLS and CDR2 is YYNGEE in the germline V gene. Trimming at V came to 1 base and at J to 0 bases, leaving 9 bases not matched to a gene. The CDR3 is 20 amino acids. DNA for the CDR3: TGTGCCAGCAGCGTAAATGTTGGGACTAGCGGGAGCGGCTCCTACAATGAGCAGTTCTTC. It yields the protein CASSVNVGTSGSGSYNEQFF.

The genes are TRBV9 and TRBJ1-5; tentatively, D is TRBD1 (6 bases). Germline values: CDR1 SGDLS, CDR2 YYNGEE. Trimming removed 0 bases from V and 4 bases from J, with 11 bases in between. The CDR3 covers 15 residues. CDR3 amino acids: CASSVGSQGNQPQHF. In DNA, the CDR3 is TGTGCCAGCAGCGTAGGTAGCCAGGGGAATCAGCCCCAGCATTTT. The full variable domain, in which reference TRBV9 and TRBJ1-5 provide the parts outside the CDR3, is DSGVTQTPKHLITATGQRVTLRCSPRSGDLSVYWYQQSLDQGLQFLIQYYNGEERAKGNILERFSAQQFPDLHSELNLSSLELGDSALYFCASSVGSQGNQPQHFGDGTRLSIL.

The chain employs TRBV9 and TRBJ2-7, with 9 bases that match TRBD1. The germline gives CDR1 SGDLS, CDR2 YYNGEE. The CDR3 loop spans 12 amino acids. Losses at the gene ends were 4 bases for V and 6 bases for J; bases not matched to a gene: 2. The CDR3 DNA reads TGTGCCAGCAGCCGGACAGGGGTCGAGCAGTACTTC. It codes for CASSRTGVEQYF.

The chain links TRBV7-3 to TRBJ2-2; the match to TRBD1 covers 8 bases. Germline V gene sequence: CDR1 SGHTA, CDR2 FQGTGA. V shed 2 bases and J 4 bases; nucleotides not matched to a gene: 3. This CDR3 is built from 15 residues. The DNA of the CDR3 is TGTGCCAGCAGCTTACGGGGGACAGGCACCGGGGAGCTGTTTTTT. Translation gives CASSLRGTGTGELFF.

V usage is TRBV7-9 and J usage is TRBJ1-4; 8 positions match TRBD1. V dropped 3 bases and J dropped 6; count of bases not matched to a gene: 6. The germline V gene has CDR1 SEHNR and CDR2 FQNEAQ (reference sequence). This CDR3 is built from 15 residues. The CDR3 loop reads CASSFGQGGDEKLFF. DNA for the CDR3: TGTGCCAGCAGCTTCGGACAGGGAGGGGATGAAAAACTGTTTTTT.

The V call is TRBV5-1, the J call TRBJ1-1, with D possibly being TRBD1 (6 bases). The CDR3 spans 14 residues. The germline V gene encodes CDR1 SGHRS and CDR2 YFSETQ. Trimming shortened V by 1 base and J by 5 bases, and 12 bases separated the two germline ends. As DNA, the CDR3 is TGCGCCAGCAGCTTGATGGGGGCTGGGACTGAAGCTTTCTTT. Translated: CASSLMGAGTEAFF.

This sequence joins TRBV19 and TRBJ2-1, with D tentatively TRBD2 (6 bases). The CDR3 totals 14 residues. Germline assignment: CDR1 LNHDA and CDR2 SQIVND (reference sequence). The V and J ends lost 3 bases and 12 bases respectively, with 18 bases between them. This chain's CDR3 is CASSIRDSLQRQFF. CDR3 coding DNA: TGTGCCAGTAGTATCCGGGACTCCCTTCAGAGGCAGTTCTTC.

V usage is TRBV5-4 and J usage is TRBJ2-1; TRBD2 agrees at 7 bases. The CDR3 covers 14 residues. CDR1 and CDR2 (germline): SGHNT, YYREEE (reference sequence). After removal of 2 bases from V and 6 bases from J, the junction contained 5 bases not matched to a gene. CDR3: CASSFLSGINEQFF. In DNA form, the CDR3 reads TGTGCCAGCAGCTTTCTCAGCGGGATCAATGAGCAGTTCTTC.

DNA of the CDR3: TGTGCCAGCAGCGTAGGCGGGAGGGATGAGCAGTTCTTC. The encoded protein is CASSVGGRDEQFF. This chain connects TRBV9 to TRBJ2-1; 9 bases are a match to TRBD2. CDR1 SGDLS and CDR2 YYNGEE come from the germline V gene. This CDR3 has 13 residues. With V trimmed by 0 bases and J by 8 bases, 0 bases remained unmatched.

The chain carries TRBV7-3 and TRBJ2-2, with 12 nucleotides matching TRBD2. V trimming: 3 bases; J trimming: 4 bases; junction bases outside the gene matches: 0. The CDR3 has 15 amino acids. In germline, CDR1 is SGHTA, CDR2 FQGTGA. The CDR3 DNA follows: TGTGCCAGCAGCTTGACTAGCGGGAGCACCGGGGAGCTGTTTTTT. It codes for CASSLTSGSTGELFF.

V and J are TRBV27 and TRBJ2-1; the match to TRBD2 covers 14 bases. The CDR3 length is 16 residues. Germline CDR1 reads MNHEY; CDR2 reads SMNVEV (reference sequence). The trim removed 3 bases at V and 6 bases at J, leaving 4 bases unmatched. The CDR3 coding sequence is TGTGCCAGCAGTTTGCCCGGGACTAGCGGGGGCAATGAGCAGTTCTTC. Amino acids: CASSLPGTSGGNEQFF.

The rearrangement uses TRBV5-1 and TRBJ2-5, with 12 bases lining up with TRBD2. J gave up 4 bases and V 2 bases, and 6 bases lay outside the gene matches. The CDR3 runs 16 residues. Germline V lookup: CDR1 SGHRS, CDR2 YFSETQ. CDR3 DNA sequence: TGCGCCAGCAGCTTCGGACTAGCGGGATCCGGAGAGACCCAGTACTTC. The encoded protein is CASSFGLAGSGETQYF.

About this clone: Within the sample, other DNA sequences also encode this same CDR3. The CDR3 DNA reads as TGTGCCAGCAGCGCGGGGACTAGCGGGAGCACAGATACGCAGTATTTT. Translation: CASSAGTSGSTDTQYF. The rearrangement joins TRBV9 to TRBJ2-3, with TRBD2 matching over 12 bases. Per germline, CDR1 SGDLS and CDR2 YYNGEE. The CDR3 runs 16 residues. J lost 0 bases, V lost 3 bases, and 2 bases had no gene match.

The V call is TRBV7-8, the J call TRBJ2-7; TRBD1 aligns across 7 bases. V gave up 2 bases and J gave up 7 bases; unmatched junction bases: 14. The length of the CDR3 is 16 residues. CDR1 is SGHVS and CDR2 is FQNEAQ in the germline V gene. The CDR3 sequence is CASSLLGQPPPGEQYF. CDR3 DNA sequence: TGTGCCAGCAGCTTATTGGGACAGCCGCCCCCAGGGGAGCAGTACTTC.

This chain links TRBV10-1 with TRBJ2-7; TRBD2 matches 7 bases. Germline trimming cut 8 bases from V and 6 bases from J; bases unmatched to any gene: 7. This CDR3 spans 12 amino acids. In germline, CDR1 is WNHNN, CDR2 SYGVQD (reference sequence). CDR3 loop: CASSGLRGEQYF. The DNA of the CDR3 is TGCGCCAGCTCGGGACTACGGGGCGAGCAGTACTTC.